The clone carrying this T cell receptor (beta chain) came up many times. Antigen unknown. The V and J ends lost 5 bases and 10 bases respectively, with 11 bases between them. Germline CDR1 and CDR2: SEHNR and FQNEAQ (reference sequence). The CDR3 sequence is 12 residues long. Time point denoted: pre-sensitization, week 0. Treatment: therapeutic diphenylcyclopropenone sensitization with weekly scalp DPC. Unfractionated whole blood yielded the extracted total RNA. For the library, individual cDNA molecules each received unique molecular identifiers. A single record per CDR3 protein comes from TCRdb applying MiXCR to the RACE reads. Of around 92,000 distinct CDR3 sequences listed, 11% are singletons. The record originates from a study of human T cells and chemical hapten exposure. Study conclusions and caveats: Expanded TCRs grouped into significantly more large CDR3 similarity clusters than controls produced.

The sequencing used whole blood, collected in connection with sensitization to the hapten diphenylcyclopropenone (DPC). This chain connects TRBV7-9 to TRBJ1-4; the D is unclear. This clonotype was sampled from a woman aged 55-70 years with alopecia areata. Some clones in this sample may be carry-over from other donors' samples. The CDR3 loop reads CASSPAAPKLFF. The DNA for the CDR3 is TGTGCCAGCAGCCCTGCCGCTCCAAAACTGTTTTTT.